This T cell receptor beta chain is from a study of T cell responses to AZD1222 COVID-19 vaccine. Here immunoSEQ multiplex PCR was the method, and the copy in TCRdb shows in-frame clones only, minus some. The data contain around 80,000 clones, 70% to 90% of them singletons. The V and J ends lost 6 bases and 4 bases respectively, with 16 bases between them. This CDR3 region has 15 residues. In germline, CDR1 is SGHRS, CDR2 YFSETQ. This chain joins TRBV5-1 and TRBJ2-2; D is possibly TRBD1 (7 bases). Sample: peripheral blood, taken 28 days after the second AZD1222 dose. The clonotype comes from an adult who received the AZD1222 COVID-19 vaccine. The CDR3 coding sequence is TGCGCCAGCACCCTTGCAGGGGGAGGCACCGGGGAGCTGTTTTTT. This gives the protein CASTLAGGGTGELFF.